Following are 24 T cell receptor beta chains from one sample sequenced in a study of blood T cell repertoires in COVID-19 (dated by TCRdb to 2019 to 2021). To prepare the library, the immunoSEQ multiplex PCR assay was applied. Sourced from immuneACCESS, this table was stored by TCRdb with only in-frame sequences that have V and J called. A share of the clones is absent; for the studies checked, an unresolved V gene accounts for under half, and the remainder has no known explanation. The sample includes roughly 320,000 clones, with about nine tenths observed a single time. Around 4% of the sample is in the top ten clones. What was sequenced was PBMCs or T cells enriched from blood (not recorded which). All receptors come from a man aged 30-40 years who had recovered from COVID-19.

The chain uses TRBV6-5 and TRBJ1-1; 7 bases map to TRBD1. V dropped 9 bases and J dropped 7; count of bases not matched to a gene: 5. The CDR3 extends over 11 amino acids. CDR1 is MNHEY and CDR2 is SVGAGI in the germline V gene. CDR3 sequence: CASQGGGEAFF. As DNA, the CDR3 is TGTGCCAGTCAAGGGGGCGGTGAAGCTTTCTTT.

The CDR3 sequence: CASSTSLAVSTDTQYF. CDR3 DNA sequence: TGTGCCAGCAGCACCTCACTAGCGGTGAGCACAGATACGCAGTATTTT. The rearrangement links TRBV7-2 to TRBJ2-3; 8 bases match TRBD2. Germline lookup yields CDR1 SGHTA and CDR2 FQGNSA. The CDR3 sequence is 16 residues long. V trimming: 5 bases; J trimming: 0 bases; junction bases outside the gene matches: 7.

This chain connects TRBV4-2 to TRBJ2-7, with a tentative D call TRBD2 (5 bases). Between the trimmed V and J ends, which lost 0 bases and 4 bases, there was a span of 13 bases. This CDR3 has 15 amino acids. The germline CDR1 and CDR2 sequences are LGHNA and YNFKEQ. The CDR3 sequence: CASSQDTRPSYEQYF. CDR3 in DNA: TGTGCCAGCAGCCAAGACACTAGGCCGTCATACGAGCAGTACTTC.

In this sample, this clone turned up a few times. V usage is TRBV11-2 and J usage is TRBJ1-1; D gene uncertain. The CDR3 contains 14 residues. With 3 bases removed from V and 1 base from J, the gap between germline ends came to 9 bases. Per germline, CDR1 SGHAT and CDR2 FQNNGV. The CDR3 sequence: CASSLVHGNTEAFF. The CDR3 DNA is TGTGCCAGCAGCTTGGTCCACGGGAACACTGAAGCTTTCTTT.

There are a few counts of this clone. The chain combines TRBV10-3 with TRBJ1-2; D ambiguous. This CDR3 has 12 amino acids. Per the germline V gene, CDR1 is ENHRY and CDR2 is SYGVKD. Trimming took off 4 bases at V and 6 bases at J, with 9 bases between the two ends. The chain's CDR3 is CAISVGADGYTF. In nucleotides, the CDR3 is TGTGCCATCAGTGTTGGAGCGGATGGCTACACCTTC.

The chain couples TRBV5-1 to TRBJ1-1, with no clear D. The CDR3 is 13 amino acids. V was cut by 0 bases and J by 1 base, with 4 bases left in between. Germline loops: CDR1 SGHRS, CDR2 YFSETQ. CDR3 in amino acids: CASSLDTNTEAFF. CDR3 nucleotide sequence: TGCGCCAGCAGCTTGGACACGAACACTGAAGCTTTCTTT.

The chain combines TRBV6-5 with TRBJ1-2; D not resolved. Trimming removed 0 bases at V and 7 bases at J, with 6 bases between. The CDR3 is made up of 12 amino acids. From germline, CDR1 is MNHEY and CDR2 SVGAGI. The chain's CDR3 is CASSYSSGGYTF. The CDR3 DNA reads TGTGCCAGCAGTTACTCGTCGGGTGGCTACACCTTC.

This clone was picked up one time. This chain uses TRBV9 with TRBJ1-1; TRBD1 is a possible D gene (6 bases). This CDR3 spans 14 amino acids. V lost 1 base to trimming and J lost 1 base, with 8 bases between them. CDR1 SGDLS and CDR2 YYNGEE come from the germline V gene. The CDR3 nucleotides read TGTGCCAGCAGCGTAAGCAGGGGGAACACTGAAGCTTTCTTT. Protein: CASSVSRGNTEAFF.

V and J are TRBV5-1 and TRBJ1-6; TRBD1 is a possible D gene (6 bases). The germline V gene encodes CDR1 SGHRS and CDR2 YFSETQ. The CDR3 has 14 amino acids. Trimming removed 2 bases at V and 8 bases at J, with 11 bases between. The CDR3 DNA is TGCGCCAGCAGCTTCCGACAGGCCGATTCACCCCTCCACTTT. This sequence encodes CASSFRQADSPLHF.

In its sample, this clone was seen a few times. The gene calls are TRBV5-1 and TRBJ2-3, with D possibly TRBD2 on 6 matching bases. The germline V gene encodes CDR1 SGHRS and CDR2 YFSETQ. CDR3 size: 15 residues. V lost 1 base, J lost 6 bases, and 15 bases lay in between. CDR3 sequence (DNA): TGCGCCAGCAGCTTGAGTAGCGGTGCAGCGGATACGCAGTATTTT. Its translation is CASSLSSGAADTQYF.

V usage is TRBV12-3 or TRBV12-4 and J usage is TRBJ1-4; possible D gene TRBD1, 5 bases. V was clipped by 2 bases and J by 6 bases, with 7 bases between them. The CDR3 covers 13 residues. CDR3 sequence reads: CASSLRRDEKLFF. DNA of the CDR3: TGTGCCAGCAGTTTACGCAGGGATGAAAAACTGTTTTTT.

This chain uses TRBV14 with TRBJ2-2, with a possible D match to TRBD1 (6 bases). This CDR3 has 16 residues. With 4 bases removed from V and 2 bases from J, the gap between germline ends came to 14 bases. CDR1 is SGHDN and CDR2 is FVKESK in the germline V gene. The CDR3 loop reads CASSRVRGYNTGELFF. CDR3 bases: TGTGCCAGCAGCCGAGTCAGGGGTTACAACACCGGGGAGCTGTTTTTT.

This clone was detected only once. This sequence joins TRBV11-2 and TRBJ2-1, with a weak D call TRBD2 (6 bases). Trimming took 1 base from V and 12 from J, leaving 10 bases between them. This CDR3 region has 12 residues. The germline gives CDR1 SGHAT, CDR2 FQNNGV. As DNA, the CDR3 is TGTGCCAGCAGCTTAGTTGCAGCGGGGCAGTTCTTC. This gives the protein CASSLVAAGQFF.

The rearrangement links TRBV3-1 (or the pseudogene TRBV3-2) to TRBJ1-5; D gene uncertain. This CDR3 has 12 amino acids. V was clipped by 4 bases and J by 5 bases, with 6 bases between them. Germline CDR1 is LGHDT and CDR2 is YNNKEL (reference sequence). The CDR3 reads CASSRRDQPQHF. CDR3 coding DNA: TGTGCCAGCAGCCGTCGGGATCAGCCCCAGCATTTT.

This rearrangement joins TRBV3-1 (or the pseudogene TRBV3-2) to TRBJ2-7; D remains unclear. CDR1 is LGHDT and CDR2 is YNNKEL in the germline V gene (reference sequence). The CDR3 covers 12 residues. The V end was cut by 2 bases, the J end by 3 bases, with 5 bases between. Here the CDR3 reads CASSQSVYEQYF. CDR3 sequence (DNA): TGTGCCAGCAGCCAATCCGTCTACGAGCAGTACTTC.

This chain links TRBV5-1 with TRBJ2-7; TRBD1 matches 12 bases. The CDR3 length is 16 residues. V shed 0 bases and J 6 bases; nucleotides not matched to a gene: 7. Per the germline V gene, CDR1 is SGHRS and CDR2 is YFSETQ. CDR3: CASSLGGTGGPSEQYF. CDR3 DNA sequence: TGCGCCAGCAGCTTGGGGGGGACAGGGGGCCCGAGCGAGCAGTACTTC.

The chain employs TRBV2 and TRBJ2-5; D remains ambiguous. The V gene's germline CDR1 is SNHLY and CDR2 FYNNEI. V dropped 4 bases and J dropped 3 bases, with 15 bases sitting between them. CDR3 length: 15 residues. The CDR3 sequence is CASSGAVTREETQYF. The CDR3 region has the DNA TGTGCCAGCAGTGGAGCAGTCACCCGGGAAGAGACCCAGTACTTC.

This chain uses TRBV30 with TRBJ1-3, with D perhaps TRBD1 (6 bases). V lost 0 bases to trimming and J lost 3 bases, with 18 bases between them. Germline CDR1 and CDR2: GTSNPN and SVGIG (reference sequence). The CDR3 extends over 17 amino acids. The CDR3 here is CAWSVPWIRGFGNTIYF. CDR3 DNA: TGTGCCTGGAGTGTACCGTGGATCAGGGGCTTTGGAAACACCATATATTTT.

V and J are TRBV28 and TRBJ1-5; no clear D gene. With 2 bases removed from V and 0 bases from J, the gap between germline ends came to 5 bases. CDR1 is MDHEN and CDR2 is SYDVKM in the germline V gene. The CDR3 loop spans 14 amino acids. The CDR3 loop reads CASSLVSSNQPQHF. DNA for the CDR3: TGTGCCAGCAGTTTAGTTAGTAGCAATCAGCCCCAGCATTTT.

The chain combines TRBV6-5 with TRBJ2-7; TRBD1 matches 9 bases. Germline-derived CDR1 and CDR2 are MNHEY and SVGAGI. This CDR3 comprises 14 residues. Germline trimming cut 4 bases from V and 7 bases from J; bases unmatched to any gene: 8. The CDR3 reads CASSLNTGGREQYF. DNA for the CDR3: TGTGCCAGCAGTTTAAATACAGGGGGCAGGGAGCAGTACTTC.

This clone was seen many times. The chain employs TRBV29-1 and TRBJ1-1; the D gene is possibly TRBD1 (5 bases). This CDR3 region has 14 residues. Germline V gives CDR1 SQVTM, CDR2 ANQGSEA. Trimming removed 6 bases at V and 8 bases at J, with 22 bases between. The chain's CDR3 is CSVAWGDARMEAFF. The CDR3 nucleotides read TGCAGCGTGGCATGGGGCGACGCCCGCATGGAAGCTTTCTTT.

This sequence joins TRBV24-1 and TRBJ2-3; a possible D gene is TRBD1 (6 bases). CDR3 size: 16 residues. Trimming left V 3 bases short and J 5 bases short, with 17 bases between. From germline, CDR1 is KGHDR and CDR2 SFDVKD. Here the CDR3 reads CATSDLTTGIVDTQYF. The CDR3 nucleotides are TGTGCCACCAGTGATCTAACAACAGGGATTGTAGATACGCAGTATTTT.

V usage is TRBV28 and J usage is TRBJ2-7; 7 nucleotides line up with TRBD1. The CDR3 spans 12 residues. V lost 9 bases and J lost 4; bases outside the gene matches: 6. Germline CDR1 MDHEN, CDR2 SYDVKM. CDR3 sequence (DNA): TGTGCCAGTAGGACAGGATGGTACGAGCAGTACTTC. This gives the protein CASRTGWYEQYF.

The CDR3 DNA reads as TGCAGCGTTGAAACGCGGGCGGGACAGGGGGAATACACCTTC. The encoded protein is CSVETRAGQGEYTF. J is TRBJ1-2 and V is TRBV29-1, with 11 bases aligning to TRBD1. Germline V gives CDR1 SQVTM, CDR2 ANQGSEA. This CDR3 spans 14 amino acids. Losses at the gene ends were 2 bases for V and 11 bases for J; bases not matched to a gene: 10.